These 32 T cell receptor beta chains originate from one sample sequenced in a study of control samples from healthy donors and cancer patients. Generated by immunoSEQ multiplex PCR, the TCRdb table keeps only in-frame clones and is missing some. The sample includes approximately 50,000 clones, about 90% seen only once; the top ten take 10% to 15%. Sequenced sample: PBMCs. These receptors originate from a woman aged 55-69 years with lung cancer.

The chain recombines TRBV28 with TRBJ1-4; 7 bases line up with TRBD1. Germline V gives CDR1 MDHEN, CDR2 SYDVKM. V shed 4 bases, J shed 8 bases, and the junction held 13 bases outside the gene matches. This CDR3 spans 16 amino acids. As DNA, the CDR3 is TGTGCCAGCAGTTCCAACCGGGACAGCGCGAGGGAAAAACTGTTTTTT. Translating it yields CASSSNRDSAREKLFF.

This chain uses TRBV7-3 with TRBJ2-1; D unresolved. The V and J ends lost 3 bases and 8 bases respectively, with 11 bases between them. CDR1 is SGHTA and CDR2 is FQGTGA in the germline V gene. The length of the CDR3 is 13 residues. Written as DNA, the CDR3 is TGTGCCAGCAGCTTCAAAGGTCGGGATGAGCAGTTCTTC. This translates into CASSFKGRDEQFF.

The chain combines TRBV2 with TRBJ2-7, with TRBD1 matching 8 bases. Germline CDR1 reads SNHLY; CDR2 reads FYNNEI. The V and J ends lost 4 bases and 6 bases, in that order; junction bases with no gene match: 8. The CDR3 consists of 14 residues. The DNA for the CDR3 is TGTGCCAGCAGTGTTAGAGACAGGGGCCCCGAGCAGTACTTC. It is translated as CASSVRDRGPEQYF.

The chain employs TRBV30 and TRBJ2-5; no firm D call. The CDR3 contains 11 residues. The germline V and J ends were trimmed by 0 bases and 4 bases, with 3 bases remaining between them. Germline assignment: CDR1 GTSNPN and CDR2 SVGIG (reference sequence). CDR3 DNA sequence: TGTGCCTGGAGTGTACTAGAGACCCAGTACTTC. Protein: CAWSVLETQYF.

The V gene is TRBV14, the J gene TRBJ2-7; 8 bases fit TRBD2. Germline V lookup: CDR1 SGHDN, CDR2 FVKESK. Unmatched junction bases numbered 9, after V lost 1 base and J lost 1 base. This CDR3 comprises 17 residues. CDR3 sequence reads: CASSQVPGREASYEQYF. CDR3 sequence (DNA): TGTGCCAGCAGCCAAGTTCCCGGGCGGGAGGCATCCTACGAGCAGTACTTC. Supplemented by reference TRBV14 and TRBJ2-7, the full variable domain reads EAGVTQFPSHSVIEKGQTVTLRCDPISGHDNLYWYRRVMGKEIKFLLHFVKESKQDESGMPNNRFLAERTGGTYSTLKVQPAELEDSGVYFCASSQVPGREASYEQYFGPGTRLTVT.

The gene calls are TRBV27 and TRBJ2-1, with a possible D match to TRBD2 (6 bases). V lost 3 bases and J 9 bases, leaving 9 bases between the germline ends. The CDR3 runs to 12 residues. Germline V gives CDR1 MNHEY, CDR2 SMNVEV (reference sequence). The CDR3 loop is CASSLTRGEQFF. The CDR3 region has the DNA TGTGCCAGCAGTTTGACTAGGGGTGAGCAGTTCTTC.

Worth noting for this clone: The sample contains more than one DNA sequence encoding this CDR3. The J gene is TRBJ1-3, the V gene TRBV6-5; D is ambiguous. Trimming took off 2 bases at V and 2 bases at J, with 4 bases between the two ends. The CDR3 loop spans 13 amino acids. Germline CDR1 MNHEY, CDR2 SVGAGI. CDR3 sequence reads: CASSYGPGNTIYF. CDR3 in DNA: TGTGCCAGCAGTTACGGTCCTGGAAACACCATATATTTT.

The CDR3 nucleotides are TGTGCCACCCGGACAGGCCGGTTCGGGGAGCAGTACTTC. It is translated as CATRTGRFGEQYF. The chain joins TRBV27 to TRBJ2-7; 7 nucleotides match TRBD1. Germline loops: CDR1 MNHEY, CDR2 SMNVEV (reference sequence). The CDR3 runs 13 residues. Trimming took 10 bases from V and 7 from J; bases not matched to a gene: 13.

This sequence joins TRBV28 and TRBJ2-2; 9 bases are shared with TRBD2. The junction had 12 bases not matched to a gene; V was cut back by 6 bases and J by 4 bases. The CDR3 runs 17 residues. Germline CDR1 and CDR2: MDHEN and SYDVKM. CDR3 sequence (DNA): TGTGCCAGCAGACCTGATGGCGGGAGGGGGACCACCGGGGAGCTGTTTTTT. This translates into CASRPDGGRGTTGELFF.

The CDR3: CSVASPGQEAFF. In DNA form, the CDR3 reads TGCAGCGTAGCCTCGCCGGGACAGGAAGCTTTCTTT. The gene calls are TRBV29-1 and TRBJ1-1; TRBD1 matches 7 bases. V trimming: 6 bases; J trimming: 8 bases; junction bases outside the gene matches: 9. This CDR3 contains 12 residues. Germline loops: CDR1 SQVTM, CDR2 ANQGSEA.

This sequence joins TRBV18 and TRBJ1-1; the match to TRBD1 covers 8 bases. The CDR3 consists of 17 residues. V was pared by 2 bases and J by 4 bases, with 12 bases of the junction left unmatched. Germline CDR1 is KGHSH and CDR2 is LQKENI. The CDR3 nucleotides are TGTGCCAGCTCACCAAATTACCTAGGGACAGGAGGCACTGAAGCTTTCTTT. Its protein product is CASSPNYLGTGGTEAFF.

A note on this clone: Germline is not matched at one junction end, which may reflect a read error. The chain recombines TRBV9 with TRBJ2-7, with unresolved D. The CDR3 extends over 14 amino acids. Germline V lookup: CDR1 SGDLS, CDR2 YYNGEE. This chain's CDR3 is CASSPKLVSHEQYF. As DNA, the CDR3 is TGTGCCAGCAGCCCAAAGCTCGTCTCCCACGAGCAGTACTTC.

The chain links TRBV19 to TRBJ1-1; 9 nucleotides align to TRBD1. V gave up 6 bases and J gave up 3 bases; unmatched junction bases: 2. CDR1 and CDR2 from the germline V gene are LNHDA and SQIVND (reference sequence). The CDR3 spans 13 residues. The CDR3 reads CASSDRGDTEAFF. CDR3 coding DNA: TGTGCCAGTAGCGACAGGGGGGACACTGAAGCTTTCTTT.

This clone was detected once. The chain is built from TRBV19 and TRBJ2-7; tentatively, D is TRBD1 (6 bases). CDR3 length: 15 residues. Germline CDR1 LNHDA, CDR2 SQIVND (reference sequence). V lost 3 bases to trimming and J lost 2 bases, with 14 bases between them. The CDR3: CASSMSGTRTYEQYF. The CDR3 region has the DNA TGTGCCAGTAGTATGTCCGGGACAAGAACCTACGAGCAGTACTTC.

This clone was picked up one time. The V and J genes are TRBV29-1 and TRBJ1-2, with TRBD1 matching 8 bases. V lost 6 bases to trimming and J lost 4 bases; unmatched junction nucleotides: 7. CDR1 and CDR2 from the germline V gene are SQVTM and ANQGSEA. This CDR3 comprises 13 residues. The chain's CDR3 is CSVNPGTGYGYTF. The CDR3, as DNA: TGCAGCGTCAACCCAGGGACAGGCTATGGCTACACCTTC. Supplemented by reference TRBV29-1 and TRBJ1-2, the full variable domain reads SAVISQKPSRDICQRGTSLTIQCQVDSQVTMMFWYRQQPGQSLTLIATANQGSEATYESGFVIDKFPISRPNLTFSTLTVSNMSPEDSSIYLCSVNPGTGYGYTFGSGTRLTVV.

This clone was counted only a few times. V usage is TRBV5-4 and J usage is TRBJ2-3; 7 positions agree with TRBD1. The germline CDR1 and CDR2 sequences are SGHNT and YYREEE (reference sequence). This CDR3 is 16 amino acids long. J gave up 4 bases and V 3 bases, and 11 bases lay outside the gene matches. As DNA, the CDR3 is TGTGCCAGCAGCTCTCTAGACAGGGAAGGTGCAGATACGCAGTATTTT. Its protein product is CASSSLDREGADTQYF.

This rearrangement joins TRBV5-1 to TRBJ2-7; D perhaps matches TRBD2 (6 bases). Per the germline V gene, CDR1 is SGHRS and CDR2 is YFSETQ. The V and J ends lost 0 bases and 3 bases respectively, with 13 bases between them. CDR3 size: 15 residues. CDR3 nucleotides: TGCGCCAGCAGCTTGGCCCCGGGGCGGGACTACGAGCAGTACTTC. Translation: CASSLAPGRDYEQYF.

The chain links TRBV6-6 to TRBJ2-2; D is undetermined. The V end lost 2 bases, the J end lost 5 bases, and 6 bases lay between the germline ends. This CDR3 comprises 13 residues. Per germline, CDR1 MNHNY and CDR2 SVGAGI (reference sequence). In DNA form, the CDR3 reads TGTGCCAGCAGTTACGGTCCTACCGGGGAGCTGTTTTTT. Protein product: CASSYGPTGELFF.

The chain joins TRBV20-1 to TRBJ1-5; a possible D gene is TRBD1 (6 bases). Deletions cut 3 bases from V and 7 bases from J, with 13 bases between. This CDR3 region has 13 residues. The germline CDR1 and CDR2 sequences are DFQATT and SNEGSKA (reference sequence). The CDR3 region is CSASATGRQPQHF. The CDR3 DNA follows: TGCAGTGCTAGTGCTACAGGGAGACAGCCCCAGCATTTT.

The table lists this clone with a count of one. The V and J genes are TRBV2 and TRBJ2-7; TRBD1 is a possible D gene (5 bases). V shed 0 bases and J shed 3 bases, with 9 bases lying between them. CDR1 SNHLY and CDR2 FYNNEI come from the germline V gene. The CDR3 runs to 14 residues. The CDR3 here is CASSEAPDIYEQYF. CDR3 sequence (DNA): TGTGCCAGCAGTGAAGCCCCGGACATCTACGAGCAGTACTTC. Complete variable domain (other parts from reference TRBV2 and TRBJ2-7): EPEVTQTPSHQVTQMGQEVILRCVPISNHLYFYWYRQILGQKVEFLVSFYNNEISEKSEIFDDQFSVERPDGSNFTLKIRSTKLEDSAMYFCASSEAPDIYEQYFGPGTRLTVT.

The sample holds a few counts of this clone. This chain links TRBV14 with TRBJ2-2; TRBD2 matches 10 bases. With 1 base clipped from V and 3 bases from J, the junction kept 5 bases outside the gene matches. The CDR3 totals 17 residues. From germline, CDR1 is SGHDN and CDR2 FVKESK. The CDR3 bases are TGTGCCAGCAGCCAAGGGGCTAGCGGGGGCGACACCGGGGAGCTGTTTTTT. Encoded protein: CASSQGASGGDTGELFF.

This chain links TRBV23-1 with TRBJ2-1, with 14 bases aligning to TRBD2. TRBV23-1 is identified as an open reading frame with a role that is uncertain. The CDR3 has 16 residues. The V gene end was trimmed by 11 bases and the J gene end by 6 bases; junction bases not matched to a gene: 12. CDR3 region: CALRRGTSGRTNEQFF. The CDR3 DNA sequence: TGCGCCCTACGTCGGGGGACTAGCGGGAGAACCAATGAGCAGTTCTTC.

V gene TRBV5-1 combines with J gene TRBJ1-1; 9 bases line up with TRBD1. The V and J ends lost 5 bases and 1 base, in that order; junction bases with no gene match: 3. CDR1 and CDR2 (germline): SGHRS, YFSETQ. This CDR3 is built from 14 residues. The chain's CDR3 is CASRTGQGNTEAFF. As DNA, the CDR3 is TGCGCCAGCAGAACGGGACAGGGGAACACTGAAGCTTTCTTT.

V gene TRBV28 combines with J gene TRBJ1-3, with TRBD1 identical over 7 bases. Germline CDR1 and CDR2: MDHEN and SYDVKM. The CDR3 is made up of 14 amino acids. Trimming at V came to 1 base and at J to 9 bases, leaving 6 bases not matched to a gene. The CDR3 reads CASSLYIAGGTIYF. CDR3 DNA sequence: TGTGCCAGCAGTTTATACATCGCAGGGGGCACCATATATTTT.

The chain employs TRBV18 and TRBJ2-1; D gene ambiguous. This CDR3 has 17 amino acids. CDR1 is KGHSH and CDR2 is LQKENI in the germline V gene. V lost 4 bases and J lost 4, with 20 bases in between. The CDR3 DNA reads TGTGCCAGCTCACAAGCCCTTCCTGCTTTCTCGTACAATGAGCAGTTCTTC. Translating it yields CASSQALPAFSYNEQFF.

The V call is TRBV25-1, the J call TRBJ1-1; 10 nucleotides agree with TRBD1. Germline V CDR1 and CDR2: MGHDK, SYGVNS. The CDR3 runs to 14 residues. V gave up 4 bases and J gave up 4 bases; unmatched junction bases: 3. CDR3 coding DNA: TGTGCCAGCAGTGGACAGGGGGCGCCCACTGAAGCTTTCTTT. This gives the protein CASSGQGAPTEAFF. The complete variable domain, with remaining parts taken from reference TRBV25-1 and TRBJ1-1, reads EADIYQTPRYLVIGTGKKITLECSQTMGHDKMYWYQQDPGMELHLIHYSYGVNSTEKGDLSSESTVSRIRTEHFPLTLESARPSHTSQYLCASSGQGAPTEAFFGQGTRLTVV.

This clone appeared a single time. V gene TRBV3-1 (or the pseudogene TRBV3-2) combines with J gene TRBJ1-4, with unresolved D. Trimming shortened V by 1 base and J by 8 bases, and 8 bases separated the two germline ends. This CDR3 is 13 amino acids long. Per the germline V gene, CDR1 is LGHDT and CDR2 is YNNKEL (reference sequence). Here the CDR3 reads CASSQGNAEKLFF. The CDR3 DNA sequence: TGTGCCAGCAGCCAAGGAAACGCAGAAAAACTGTTTTTT.

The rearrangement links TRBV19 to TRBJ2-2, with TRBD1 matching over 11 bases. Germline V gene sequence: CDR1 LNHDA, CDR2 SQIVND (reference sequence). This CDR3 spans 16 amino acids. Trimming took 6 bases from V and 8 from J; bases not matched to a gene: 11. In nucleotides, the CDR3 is TGTGCCAGTAGAGTCGGCTGGACAGGGGGCGCGGGGGAGCTGTTTTTT. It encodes CASRVGWTGGAGELFF. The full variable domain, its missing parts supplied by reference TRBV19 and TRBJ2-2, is DGGITQSPKYLFRKEGQNVTLSCEQNLNHDAMYWYRQDPGQGLRLIYYSQIVNDFQKGDIAEGYSVSREKKESFPLTVTSAQKNPTAFYLCASRVGWTGGAGELFFGEGSRLTVL.

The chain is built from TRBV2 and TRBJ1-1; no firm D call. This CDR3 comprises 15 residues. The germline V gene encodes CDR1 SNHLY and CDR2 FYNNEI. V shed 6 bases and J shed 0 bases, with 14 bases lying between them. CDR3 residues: CASRADGAMNTEAFF. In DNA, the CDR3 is TGTGCCAGCAGAGCGGACGGTGCCATGAACACTGAAGCTTTCTTT.

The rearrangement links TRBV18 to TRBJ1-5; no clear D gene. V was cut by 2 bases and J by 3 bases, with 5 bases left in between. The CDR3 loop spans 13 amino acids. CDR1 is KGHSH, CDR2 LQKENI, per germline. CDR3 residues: CASSPGNNQPQHF. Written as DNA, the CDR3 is TGTGCCAGCTCACCAGGGAACAATCAGCCCCAGCATTTT.

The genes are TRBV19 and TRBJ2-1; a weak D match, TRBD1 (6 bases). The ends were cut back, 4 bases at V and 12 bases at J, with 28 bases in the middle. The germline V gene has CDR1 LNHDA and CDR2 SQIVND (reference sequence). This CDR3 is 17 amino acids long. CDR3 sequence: CASSTPQAGARGSGQFF. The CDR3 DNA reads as TGTGCCAGTAGTACACCCCAGGCAGGGGCCCGAGGTAGTGGGCAGTTCTTC.

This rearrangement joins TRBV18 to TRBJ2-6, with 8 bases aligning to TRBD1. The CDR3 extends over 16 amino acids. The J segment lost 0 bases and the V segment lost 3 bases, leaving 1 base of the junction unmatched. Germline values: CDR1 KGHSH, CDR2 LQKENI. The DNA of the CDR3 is TGTGCCAGCTCACCCCAGGGGGCCTCTGGGGCCAACGTCCTGACTTTC. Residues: CASSPQGASGANVLTF.